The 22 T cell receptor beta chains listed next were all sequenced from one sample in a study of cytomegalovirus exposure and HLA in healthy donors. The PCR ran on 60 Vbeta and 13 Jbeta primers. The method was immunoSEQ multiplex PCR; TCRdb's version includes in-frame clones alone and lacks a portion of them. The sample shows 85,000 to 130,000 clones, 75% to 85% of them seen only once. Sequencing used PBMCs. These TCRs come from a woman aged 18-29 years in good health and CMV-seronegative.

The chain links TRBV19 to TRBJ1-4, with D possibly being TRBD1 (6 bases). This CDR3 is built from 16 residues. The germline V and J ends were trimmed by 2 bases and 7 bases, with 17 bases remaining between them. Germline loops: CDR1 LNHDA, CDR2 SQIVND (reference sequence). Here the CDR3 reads CASSINGQPRGEKLFF. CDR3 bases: TGTGCCAGTAGTATAAATGGACAGCCCCGGGGTGAAAAACTGTTTTTT.

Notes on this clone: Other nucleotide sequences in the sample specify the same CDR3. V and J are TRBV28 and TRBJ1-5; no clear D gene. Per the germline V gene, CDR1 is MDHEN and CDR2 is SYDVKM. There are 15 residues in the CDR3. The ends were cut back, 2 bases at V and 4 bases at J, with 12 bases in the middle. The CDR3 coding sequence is TGTGCCAGCAGTTTAGTGGGCGCACGGAATCAGCCCCAGCATTTT. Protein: CASSLVGARNQPQHF.

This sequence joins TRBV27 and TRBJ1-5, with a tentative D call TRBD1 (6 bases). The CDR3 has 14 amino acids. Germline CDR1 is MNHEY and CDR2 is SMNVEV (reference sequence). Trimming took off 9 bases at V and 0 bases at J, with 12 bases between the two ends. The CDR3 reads CASRTVYSNQPQHF. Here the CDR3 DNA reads TGTGCCAGTCGGACAGTTTATAGCAATCAGCCCCAGCATTTT.

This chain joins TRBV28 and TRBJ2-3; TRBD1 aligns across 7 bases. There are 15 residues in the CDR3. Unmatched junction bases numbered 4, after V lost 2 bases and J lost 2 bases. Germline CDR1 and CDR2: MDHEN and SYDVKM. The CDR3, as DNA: TGTGCCAGCAGTTTAGACAGGGTTGACACAGATACGCAGTATTTT. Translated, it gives CASSLDRVDTDTQYF.

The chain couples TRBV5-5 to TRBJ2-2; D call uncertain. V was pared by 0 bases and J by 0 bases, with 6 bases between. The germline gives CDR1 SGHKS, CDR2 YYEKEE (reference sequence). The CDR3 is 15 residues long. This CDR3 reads CASSLVRANTGELFF. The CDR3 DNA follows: TGTGCCAGCAGCTTGGTACGGGCGAACACCGGGGAGCTGTTTTTT.

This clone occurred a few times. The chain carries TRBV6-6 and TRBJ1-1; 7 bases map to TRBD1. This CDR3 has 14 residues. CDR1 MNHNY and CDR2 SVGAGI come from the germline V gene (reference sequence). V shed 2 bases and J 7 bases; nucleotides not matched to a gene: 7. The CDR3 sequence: CASSYRTGRSEAFF. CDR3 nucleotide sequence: TGTGCCAGCAGTTACCGGACAGGTAGGAGTGAAGCTTTCTTT.

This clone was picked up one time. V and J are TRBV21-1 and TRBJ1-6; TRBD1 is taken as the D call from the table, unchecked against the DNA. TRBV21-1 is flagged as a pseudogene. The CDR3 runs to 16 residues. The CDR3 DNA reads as TGTGCCAGCAGCAAGGGGCCTGTACAGGAGAATTCACCCCTCCACTTT. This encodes CASSKGPVQENSPLHF.

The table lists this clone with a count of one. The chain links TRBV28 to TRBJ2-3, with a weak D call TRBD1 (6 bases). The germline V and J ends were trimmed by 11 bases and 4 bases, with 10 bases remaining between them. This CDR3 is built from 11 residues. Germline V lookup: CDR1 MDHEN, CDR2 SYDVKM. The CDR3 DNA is TGTGCCGCACAGGGATCAGATACGCAGTATTTT. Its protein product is CAAQGSDTQYF. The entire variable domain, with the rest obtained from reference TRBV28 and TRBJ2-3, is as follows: DVKVTQSSRYLVKRTGEKVFLECVQDMDHENMFWYRQDPGLGLRLIYFSYDVKMKEKGDIPEGYSVSREKKERFSLILESASTNQTSMYLCAAQGSDTQYFGPGTRLTVL.

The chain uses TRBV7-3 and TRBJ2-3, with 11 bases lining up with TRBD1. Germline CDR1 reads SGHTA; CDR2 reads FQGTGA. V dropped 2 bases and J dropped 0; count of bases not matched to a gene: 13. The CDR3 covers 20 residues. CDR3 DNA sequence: TGTGCCAGCAGCTTAGAGGGAGGACAGGGGGCTCCTCTTAGCACAGATACGCAGTATTTT. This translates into CASSLEGGQGAPLSTDTQYF.

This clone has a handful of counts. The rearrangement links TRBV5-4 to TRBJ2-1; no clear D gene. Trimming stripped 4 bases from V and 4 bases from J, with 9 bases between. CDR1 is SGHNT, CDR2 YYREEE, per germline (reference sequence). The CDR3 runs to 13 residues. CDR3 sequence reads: CASSRDGYNEQFF. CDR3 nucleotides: TGTGCCAGCAGCCGAGACGGGTACAATGAGCAGTTCTTC.

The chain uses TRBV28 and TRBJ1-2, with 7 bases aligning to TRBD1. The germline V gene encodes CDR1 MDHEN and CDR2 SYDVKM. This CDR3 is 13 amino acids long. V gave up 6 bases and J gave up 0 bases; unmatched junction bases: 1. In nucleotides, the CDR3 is TGTGCCAGCAGCGACAGGGCTAACTATGGCTACACCTTC. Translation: CASSDRANYGYTF.

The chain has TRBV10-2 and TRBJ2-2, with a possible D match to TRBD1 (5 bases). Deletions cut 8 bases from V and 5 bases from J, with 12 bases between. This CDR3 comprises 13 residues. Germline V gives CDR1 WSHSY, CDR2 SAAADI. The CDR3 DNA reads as TGCGCCAGCCCCCAGGGCACGACCGGGGAGCTGTTTTTT. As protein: CASPQGTTGELFF.

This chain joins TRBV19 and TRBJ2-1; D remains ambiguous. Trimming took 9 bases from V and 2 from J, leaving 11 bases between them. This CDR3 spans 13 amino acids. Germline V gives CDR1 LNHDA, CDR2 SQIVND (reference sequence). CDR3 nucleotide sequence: TGTGCCAGCGCAGGTGGAACCTACAATGAGCAGTTCTTC. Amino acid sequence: CASAGGTYNEQFF.

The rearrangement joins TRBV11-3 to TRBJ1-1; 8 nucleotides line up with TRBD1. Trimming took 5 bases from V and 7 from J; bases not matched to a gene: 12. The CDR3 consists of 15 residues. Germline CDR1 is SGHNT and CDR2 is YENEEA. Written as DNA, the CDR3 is TGTGCCAGCAGCGCGGGTGGACAGGGCGGGGGTGAAGCTTTCTTT. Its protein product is CASSAGGQGGGEAFF.

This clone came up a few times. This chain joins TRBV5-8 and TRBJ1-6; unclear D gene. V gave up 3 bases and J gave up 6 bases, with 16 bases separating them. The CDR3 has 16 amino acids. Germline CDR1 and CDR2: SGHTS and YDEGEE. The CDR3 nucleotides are TGTGCCAGCAGCTCGGGTAACCGGGTTTTTAATTCACCCCTCCACTTT. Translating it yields CASSSGNRVFNSPLHF.

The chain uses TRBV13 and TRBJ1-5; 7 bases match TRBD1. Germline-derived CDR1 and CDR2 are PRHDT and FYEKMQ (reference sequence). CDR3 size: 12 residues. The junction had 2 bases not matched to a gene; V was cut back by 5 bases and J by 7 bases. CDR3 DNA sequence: TGTGCCAGCAGCCAACAGGGGCAGCCCCAGCATTTT. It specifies CASSQQGQPQHF. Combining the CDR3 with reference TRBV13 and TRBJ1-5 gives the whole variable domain AAGVIQSPRHLIKEKRETATLKCYPIPRHDTVYWYQQGPGQDPQFLISFYEKMQSDKGSIPDRFSAQQFSDYHSELNMSSLELGDSALYFCASSQQGQPQHFGDGTRLSIL.

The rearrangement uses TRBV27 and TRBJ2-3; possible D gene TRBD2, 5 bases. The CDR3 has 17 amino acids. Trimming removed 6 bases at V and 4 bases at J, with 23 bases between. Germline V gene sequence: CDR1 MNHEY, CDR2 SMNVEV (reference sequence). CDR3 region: CASSIFWLGVDSDTQYF. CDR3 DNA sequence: TGTGCCAGCAGCATTTTCTGGCTCGGAGTGGACTCAGATACGCAGTATTTT.

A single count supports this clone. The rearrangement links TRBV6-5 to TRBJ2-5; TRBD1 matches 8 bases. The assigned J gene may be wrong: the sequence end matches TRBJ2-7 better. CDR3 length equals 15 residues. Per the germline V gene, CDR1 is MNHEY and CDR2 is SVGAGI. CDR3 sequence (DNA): TGTGCCAGCAGTTACCACGACAGGGGCGCCTACGAGCAGTACTTC. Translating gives CASSYHDRGAYEQYF.

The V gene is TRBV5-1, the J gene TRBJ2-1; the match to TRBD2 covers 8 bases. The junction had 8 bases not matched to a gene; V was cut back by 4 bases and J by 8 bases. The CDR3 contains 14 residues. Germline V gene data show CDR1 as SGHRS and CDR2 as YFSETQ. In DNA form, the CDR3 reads TGCGCCAGCAGCCCCACCTATAGCGGGGATGAGCAGTTCTTC. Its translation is CASSPTYSGDEQFF.

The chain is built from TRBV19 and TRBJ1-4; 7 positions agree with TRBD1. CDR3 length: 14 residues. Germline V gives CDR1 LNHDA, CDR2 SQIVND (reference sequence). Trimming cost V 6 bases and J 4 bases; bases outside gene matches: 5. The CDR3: CASRDRDSNEKLFF. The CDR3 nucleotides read TGTGCCAGTAGGGACCGGGACAGTAATGAAAAACTGTTTTTT.

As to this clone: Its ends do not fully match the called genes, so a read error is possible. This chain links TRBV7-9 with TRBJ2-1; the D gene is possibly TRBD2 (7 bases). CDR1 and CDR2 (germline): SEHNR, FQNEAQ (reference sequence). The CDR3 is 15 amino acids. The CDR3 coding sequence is TGTTCCAGCAGCAAGGGGGAGGGCACCTACAATGAGCAGTTCTTC. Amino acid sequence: CSSSKGEGTYNEQFF.

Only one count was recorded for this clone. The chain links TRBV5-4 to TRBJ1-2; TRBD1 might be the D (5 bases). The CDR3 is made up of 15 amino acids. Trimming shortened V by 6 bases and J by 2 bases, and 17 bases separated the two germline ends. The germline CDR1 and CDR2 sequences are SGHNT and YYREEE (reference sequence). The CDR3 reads CASTTGGGSNYGYTF. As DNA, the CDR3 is TGTGCCAGCACCACAGGAGGAGGGTCAAACTATGGCTACACCTTC.